A single sample is the source of the 16 T cell receptor beta chains below, sequenced in a study of monozygotic twins with inflammatory bowel disease. TCRdb re-called the 5' RACE reads; one entry per CDR3 protein, DNA not given. This sample's table has roughly 200,000 distinct CDR3 sequences. Sequencing was performed on blood. The receptors were sampled from a human donor with ulcerative colitis or Crohn's disease, or a healthy co-twin of an affected twin (not recorded which).

V is TRBV29-1 and J is TRBJ2-3; TCRdb designates TRBD1, a call that cannot be tested without DNA. This CDR3 is 15 amino acids long. Germline values: CDR1 SQVTM, CDR2 ANQGSEA. Here the CDR3 reads CSVEDPGKKTDTQYF.

The chain employs TRBV20-1 and TRBJ2-1; TCRdb designates TRBD1, a call that cannot be tested without DNA. The CDR3 totals 16 residues. Germline V gene sequence: CDR1 DFQATT, CDR2 SNEGSKA (reference sequence). CDR3 residues: CSAWKGHGGGDNEQFF.

The chain is built from TRBV5-1 and TRBJ2-5; the TRBD1 assignment by TCRdb is unverifiable without DNA. In germline, CDR1 is SGHRS, CDR2 YFSETQ. The CDR3 has 15 residues. This CDR3 is CASSSTAGVQETQYF. The full variable domain, with the rest looked up from reference TRBV5-1 and TRBJ2-5, is KAGVTQTPRYLIKTRGQQVTLSCSPISGHRSVSWYQQTPGQGLQFLFEYFSETQRNKGNFPGRFSGRQFSNSRSEMNVSTLELGDSALYLCASSSTAGVQETQYFGPGTRLLVL.

This chain uses TRBV7-9 with TRBJ2-1; with no DNA, the TCRdb D assignment of TRBD1 cannot be verified. This CDR3 has 14 residues. CDR1 is SEHNR, CDR2 FQNEAQ, per germline (reference sequence). The CDR3 here is CASSLAGVSGGQFF.

This rearrangement joins TRBV2 to TRBJ1-2. The CDR3 has 11 residues. From germline, CDR1 is SNHLY and CDR2 FYNNEI. The CDR3 here is CASGGGQGYTF.

The chain recombines TRBV12-3 or TRBV12-4 with TRBJ1-5. The CDR3 is 15 amino acids. The CDR3: CASSLGRVGNQPQHF.

This chain connects TRBV4-3 to TRBJ1-2; TCRdb returns TRBD1, unconfirmable since there is no DNA. The germline V gene encodes CDR1 LGHNA and CDR2 YSLEER. This CDR3 has 14 residues. CDR3 residues: CASSQDGTFNGYTF.

This chain connects TRBV7-9 to TRBJ2-7; TCRdb selects TRBD2, and the lack of DNA leaves this call unchecked. CDR3 length equals 15 residues. Germline loops: CDR1 SEHNR, CDR2 FQNEAQ (reference sequence). CDR3 loop: CASSDTGLDSYEQYF.

The chain combines TRBV4-3 with TRBJ2-1; without DNA, the TCRdb call of TRBD2 cannot be checked. Germline values: CDR1 LGHNA, CDR2 YSLEER. The CDR3 has 18 amino acids. The CDR3 sequence is CASSQGALGLAGLHEQFF.

The chain has TRBV18 and TRBJ1-2; TCRdb designates TRBD1, a call that cannot be tested without DNA. There are 13 residues in the CDR3. The germline V gene encodes CDR1 KGHSH and CDR2 LQKENI. The CDR3 sequence is CANSPTENYGYTF. Together with reference TRBV18 and TRBJ1-2, the CDR3 gives the full variable domain: NAGVMQNPRHLVRRRGQEARLRCSPMKGHSHVYWYRQLPEEGLKFMVYLQKENIIDESGMPKERFSAEFPKEGPSILRIQQVVRGDSAAYFCANSPTENYGYTFGSGTRLTVV.

CDR3 amino acids: CASSFGGQGGDTQYF. This chain links TRBV7-2 with TRBJ2-3; with no DNA, the TCRdb D assignment of TRBD1 cannot be verified. The CDR3 covers 15 residues. Germline V gene sequence: CDR1 SGHTA, CDR2 FQGNSA.

V and J are TRBV18 and TRBJ2-7. The CDR3 covers 14 residues. Germline V CDR1 and CDR2: KGHSH, LQKENI. This CDR3 is CASSPGQDSYEQYF.

V is TRBV12-3 or TRBV12-4 and J is TRBJ1-6; lacking DNA, the TRBD1 call made by TCRdb goes unchecked. This CDR3 region has 12 residues. The CDR3 here is CASMRGRSPLHF.

This chain connects TRBV6-2 or TRBV6-3 to TRBJ2-2; TCRdb lists TRBD1, though no DNA is available to test this call. The CDR3 has 17 residues. The germline V gene encodes CDR1 MNHEY and CDR2 SVGEGT. The CDR3 sequence: CASSYRAGQVVPGELFF.

The rearrangement joins TRBV3-1 to TRBJ2-7; checking the TCRdb D call of TRBD1 is not possible without DNA. The germline V gene has CDR1 LGHDT and CDR2 YNNKEL (reference sequence). The CDR3 runs to 13 residues. The CDR3 protein is CASQSTGGREQYF.

The chain couples TRBV7-2 to TRBJ2-3; TCRdb designates TRBD1, a call that cannot be tested without DNA. The CDR3 is 16 residues long. Germline CDR1 is SGHTA and CDR2 is FQGNSA. CDR3 region: CASSKLTTAPTDTQYF. Together with reference TRBV7-2 and TRBJ2-3, the CDR3 gives the full variable domain: GAGVSQSPSNKVTEKGKDVELRCDPISGHTALYWYRQSLGQGLEFLIYFQGNSAPDKSGLPSDRFSAERTGGSVSTLTIQRTQQEDSAVYLCASSKLTTAPTDTQYFGPGTRLTVL.